These T cell receptor beta chains were read from a single sample in a study of T-cell reconstitution after alpha-beta-depleted transplantation in children. TCRdb reprocessed the PCR reads via MiXCR and lists one record per CDR3 protein. The data show some 490,000 distinct CDR3 sequences, around 13% seen once. The starting material was PBMCs from the stem cell graft donor, obtained from the stem cell graft. The receptors originated from a human donor who donated a stem cell graft to a child with combined immunodeficiency. CDR3s include the opening cysteine and the closing phenylalanine or tryptophan. A D gene is named only where the DNA matches it firmly. Some rows mark clone size as missing; the rest say once, few, many or name a class of expanded clone.

v_gene: TRBV12-3/TRBV12-4
abundance: many
j_gene: TRBJ2-3
d_gene: -
CDR3aa: CASSFRSDTQYF
CDR3nt: TGTGCCAGCAGTTTTAGGTCAGATACGCAGTATTTT

v_gene: TRBV25-1
abundance: -
j_gene: TRBJ2-2
d_gene: -
CDR3aa: CASSEGGPGELFF
CDR3nt: TGTGCCAGCAGTGAGGGGGGACCCGGGGAGCTGTTTTTT

v_gene: TRBV3-1
abundance: few
j_gene: TRBJ2-3
d_gene: TRBD2
CDR3aa: CASSHGLAGDTQYF
CDR3nt: TGTGCCAGCAGCCACGGACTAGCGGGGGATACGCAGTATTTT

v_gene: TRBV25-1
abundance: -
j_gene: TRBJ1-4
d_gene: TRBD1
CDR3aa: CASSNRGVSSKLFF
CDR3nt: TGTGCCAGCAGCAACAGGGGTGTATCTTCCAAACTGTTTTTT

v_gene: TRBV5-1
abundance: few
j_gene: TRBJ1-1
d_gene: -
CDR3aa: CASSLGVLLNTEAFF
CDR3nt: TGCGCCAGCAGCTTGGGCGTGTTATTGAACACTGAAGCTTTCTTT

v_gene: TRBV6-1
abundance: few
j_gene: TRBJ2-4
d_gene: -
CDR3aa: CASSHRGGAGGKNIQYF
CDR3nt: TGTGCCAGCAGCCATAGGGGCGGCGCTGGGGGCAAAAACATTCAGTACTTC

v_gene: TRBV27
abundance: few
j_gene: TRBJ1-1
d_gene: -
CDR3aa: CASSLSITGSTEAFF
CDR3nt: TGTGCCAGCAGTTTATCGATTACAGGGAGTACTGAAGCTTTCTTT

v_gene: TRBV5-5
abundance: -
j_gene: TRBJ2-7
d_gene: -
CDR3aa: CASSFGGTAAYEQYF
CDR3nt: TGTGCCAGCAGCTTCGGGGGGACAGCGGCCTACGAGCAGTACTTC

v_gene: TRBV2
abundance: -
j_gene: TRBJ2-3
d_gene: -
CDR3aa: CASSDIRLGGTDTQYF
CDR3nt: TGTGCCAGCAGTGACATAAGGCTTGGCGGCACAGATACGCAGTATTTT

v_gene: TRBV10-3
abundance: many
j_gene: TRBJ2-1
d_gene: TRBD2
CDR3aa: CAISGQLAGGEQQFF
CDR3nt: TGTGCCATCAGTGGCCAGCTAGCGGGAGGGGAACAGCAGTTCTTC

v_gene: TRBV12-3/TRBV12-4
abundance: few
j_gene: TRBJ1-4
d_gene: -
CDR3aa: CASSLTGRLFF
CDR3nt: TGTGCCAGCAGTTTAACGGGGAGACTGTTTTTT

v_gene: TRBV12-3/TRBV12-4
abundance: -
j_gene: TRBJ2-4
d_gene: TRBD1
CDR3aa: CASIMGTGVRGNIQYF
CDR3nt: TGTGCCAGCATCATGGGGACAGGGGTTAGGGGAAACATTCAGTACTTC

v_gene: TRBV7-9
abundance: -
j_gene: TRBJ2-5
d_gene: -
CDR3aa: CASRPPTTQETQYF
CDR3nt: TGTGCCAGCAGGCCACCCACGACCCAAGAGACCCAGTACTTC

v_gene: TRBV5-1
abundance: once
j_gene: TRBJ1-4
d_gene: -
CDR3aa: CASSPGPNNEKLFF
CDR3nt: TGCGCCAGCAGCCCGGGACCGAATAATGAAAAACTGTTTTTT

v_gene: TRBV12-3/TRBV12-4
abundance: -
j_gene: TRBJ1-5
d_gene: TRBD1
CDR3aa: CASSILTGFNQPQHF
CDR3nt: TGTGCCAGCAGTATCCTGACAGGGTTCAATCAGCCCCAGCATTTT

v_gene: TRBV5-6
abundance: few
j_gene: TRBJ2-7
d_gene: -
CDR3aa: CASSTRRVASYEQYF
CDR3nt: TGTGCCAGCAGCACGCGCAGGGTAGCATCCTACGAGCAGTACTTC

v_gene: TRBV7-9
abundance: few
j_gene: TRBJ2-2
d_gene: -
CDR3aa: CASSLTGSGTGELFF
CDR3nt: TGTGCCAGCAGCTTAACCGGGTCTGGGACCGGGGAGCTGTTTTTT

v_gene: TRBV29-1
abundance: many
j_gene: TRBJ2-5
d_gene: TRBD1
CDR3aa: CSADRGETQYF
CDR3nt: TGCAGCGCTGACAGGGGAGAGACCCAGTACTTC

v_gene: TRBV5-1
abundance: -
j_gene: TRBJ2-5
d_gene: -
CDR3aa: CASSLVDRRLQETQYF
CDR3nt: TGCGCCAGCAGCTTGGTCGACAGACGCCTCCAAGAGACCCAGTACTTC

v_gene: TRBV28
abundance: few
j_gene: TRBJ2-2
d_gene: -
CDR3aa: CASSFESGTYTGELFF
CDR3nt: TGTGCCAGCAGTTTTGAGTCCGGGACTTACACCGGGGAGCTGTTTTTT

v_gene: TRBV4-2
abundance: few
j_gene: TRBJ2-7
d_gene: -
CDR3aa: CASSQEFATYEQYF
CDR3nt: TGTGCCAGCAGCCAAGAATTTGCCACCTACGAGCAGTACTTC

v_gene: TRBV12-3/TRBV12-4
abundance: many
j_gene: TRBJ1-5
d_gene: -
CDR3aa: CASSQGDSNQPQHF
CDR3nt: TGTGCCAGCAGCCAAGGGGACAGCAATCAGCCCCAGCATTTT

v_gene: TRBV3-1
abundance: few
j_gene: TRBJ2-1
d_gene: -
CDR3aa: CASSQDRSHYNEQFF
CDR3nt: TGTGCCAGCAGCCAAGATCGTAGCCATTACAATGAGCAGTTCTTC

v_gene: TRBV5-1
abundance: -
j_gene: TRBJ2-7
d_gene: TRBD2
CDR3aa: CASSVWTSGDPYEQYF
CDR3nt: TGCGCCAGCAGCGTCTGGACTAGCGGGGACCCCTACGAGCAGTACTTC

v_gene: TRBV9
abundance: -
j_gene: TRBJ2-7
d_gene: -
CDR3aa: CASSEGAGTVYEQYF
CDR3nt: TGTGCCAGCAGCGAGGGCGCCGGGACTGTATACGAGCAGTACTTC

v_gene: TRBV20-1
abundance: -
j_gene: TRBJ2-7
d_gene: -
CDR3aa: CSARDRDPRDHSYEQYF
CDR3nt: TGCAGTGCTAGAGATAGGGACCCACGGGACCACTCCTACGAGCAGTACTTC

v_gene: TRBV18
abundance: -
j_gene: TRBJ2-3
d_gene: -
CDR3aa: CASSQLSDTQYF
CDR3nt: TGTGCCAGCTCTCAACTCTCCGATACGCAGTATTTT

v_gene: TRBV20-1
abundance: -
j_gene: TRBJ2-1
d_gene: TRBD1
CDR3aa: CSATDPTGSSYNEQFF
CDR3nt: TGCAGTGCTACCGACCCGACAGGGAGCTCCTACAATGAGCAGTTCTTC

v_gene: TRBV9
abundance: few
j_gene: TRBJ2-7
d_gene: TRBD2
CDR3aa: CASSAGTTPSYEQYF
CDR3nt: TGTGCCAGCAGCGCCGGGACTACCCCCTCCTACGAGCAGTACTTC

v_gene: TRBV10-3
abundance: -
j_gene: TRBJ2-1
d_gene: -
CDR3aa: CAISESPGVDYYNEQFF
CDR3nt: TGTGCCATCAGTGAGTCCCCAGGTGTGGACTACTACAATGAGCAGTTCTTC

v_gene: TRBV30
abundance: -
j_gene: TRBJ2-7
d_gene: TRBD1
CDR3aa: CAWSVGQGFYEQYF
CDR3nt: TGTGCCTGGAGTGTTGGACAGGGGTTCTACGAGCAGTACTTC

v_gene: TRBV12-3/TRBV12-4
abundance: many
j_gene: TRBJ1-2
d_gene: -
CDR3aa: CASSQSYGYTF
CDR3nt: TGTGCCAGCAGTCAAAGTTATGGCTACACCTTC

v_gene: TRBV29-1
abundance: few
j_gene: TRBJ2-3
d_gene: TRBD1
CDR3aa: CSVEGQLDTQYF
CDR3nt: TGCAGCGTTGAGGGACAGCTGGATACGCAGTATTTT

v_gene: TRBV12-3/TRBV12-4
abundance: many
j_gene: TRBJ2-1
d_gene: TRBD2
CDR3aa: CASRRSGGYNEQFF
CDR3nt: TGTGCCAGCAGACGTAGCGGGGGTTACAATGAGCAGTTCTTC

v_gene: TRBV29-1
abundance: -
j_gene: TRBJ2-7
d_gene: TRBD1
CDR3aa: CSVEGGQGSYEQYF
CDR3nt: TGCAGCGTTGAAGGAGGACAGGGATCCTACGAGCAGTACTTC

v_gene: TRBV12-3/TRBV12-4
abundance: many
j_gene: TRBJ2-2
d_gene: -
CDR3aa: CASSFLFSPRDTGELFF
CDR3nt: TGTGCCAGCAGTTTCCTGTTTAGCCCCCGGGACACCGGGGAGCTGTTTTTT

v_gene: TRBV7-9
abundance: -
j_gene: TRBJ2-1
d_gene: -
CDR3aa: CASSLAGSGINEQFF
CDR3nt: TGTGCCAGCAGCTTAGCAGGGAGTGGCATCAATGAGCAGTTCTTC

v_gene: TRBV4-2
abundance: -
j_gene: TRBJ2-7
d_gene: -
CDR3aa: CASSPIRDSPFQQYF
CDR3nt: TGTGCCAGCAGCCCGATCCGGGACTCACCCTTCCAGCAGTACTTC

v_gene: TRBV12-3/TRBV12-4
abundance: many
j_gene: TRBJ2-2
d_gene: TRBD1
CDR3aa: CASSFPDRVRTGELFF
CDR3nt: TGTGCCAGCAGTTTCCCTGACAGGGTCCGCACCGGGGAGCTGTTTTTT

v_gene: TRBV6-2/TRBV6-3
abundance: -
j_gene: TRBJ2-1
d_gene: TRBD2
CDR3aa: CASTLLAGGYNEQFF
CDR3nt: TGTGCCAGCACCCTCCTAGCGGGAGGGTACAATGAGCAGTTCTTC

v_gene: TRBV12-3/TRBV12-4
abundance: few
j_gene: TRBJ1-3
d_gene: -
CDR3aa: CASSPGSGNTIYF
CDR3nt: TGTGCCAGCAGTCCCGGGTCTGGAAACACCATATATTTT

v_gene: TRBV12-3/TRBV12-4
abundance: -
j_gene: TRBJ2-5
d_gene: TRBD1
CDR3aa: CASSSLDPDRDIGETQYF
CDR3nt: TGTGCCAGCAGTTCCTTAGACCCGGACAGGGACATAGGAGAGACCCAGTACTTC

v_gene: TRBV29-1
abundance: -
j_gene: TRBJ2-7
d_gene: -
CDR3aa: CSVVGARMNEQYF
CDR3nt: TGCAGCGTTGTGGGGGCTCGAATGAACGAGCAGTACTTC

v_gene: TRBV12-3/TRBV12-4
abundance: many
j_gene: TRBJ2-1
d_gene: -
CDR3aa: CASSFGAGEQFF
CDR3nt: TGTGCCAGCAGTTTTGGGGCGGGTGAGCAGTTCTTC